One sample yielded the 30 T cell receptor beta chains listed below, sequenced in a study of T cell responses to AZD1222 COVID-19 vaccine. Repertoires were generated with immunoSEQ multiplex PCR, while TCRdb's copy carries only in-frame clones and drops some. The table has some 200,000 clones, 91% seen once; the top ten hold around 3.5%. The sequenced sample was peripheral blood, obtained 28 days after the second AZD1222 dose. These receptors were taken from an adult who received the AZD1222 COVID-19 vaccine.

This clone was recorded at least ten times. The rearrangement uses TRBV6-1 and TRBJ2-1; 8 nucleotides match TRBD2. Germline CDR1 reads MNHNS; CDR2 reads SASEGT. CDR3 length: 15 residues. The trim removed 5 bases at V and 3 bases at J, leaving 6 bases unmatched. This CDR3 is CASSNSGEGYNEQFF. In DNA, the CDR3 is TGTGCCAGCAGTAATAGCGGGGAGGGCTACAATGAGCAGTTCTTC.

This chain connects TRBV30 to TRBJ2-3; 8 bases are shared with TRBD1. This CDR3 is 13 amino acids long. CDR1 and CDR2 from the germline V gene are GTSNPN and SVGIG (reference sequence). With 8 bases clipped from V and 1 base from J, the junction kept 5 bases outside the gene matches. This CDR3 reads CAGGQGGTDTQYF. CDR3 sequence (DNA): TGTGCCGGAGGACAGGGAGGCACAGATACGCAGTATTTT.

The chain links TRBV9 to TRBJ1-3; D gene ambiguous. CDR1 and CDR2 from the germline V gene are SGDLS and YYNGEE. Trimming took 1 base from V and 3 from J, leaving 11 bases between them. The CDR3 runs to 15 residues. CDR3 sequence: CASSVRGKGGNTIYF. In DNA, the CDR3 is TGTGCCAGCAGCGTAAGAGGGAAGGGTGGAAACACCATATATTTT. The full variable domain, in which reference TRBV9 and TRBJ1-3 provide the parts outside the CDR3, is DSGVTQTPKHLITATGQRVTLRCSPRSGDLSVYWYQQSLDQGLQFLIQYYNGEERAKGNILERFSAQQFPDLHSELNLSSLELGDSALYFCASSVRGKGGNTIYFGEGSWLTVV.

This clone was seen a handful of times. The chain employs TRBV7-2 and TRBJ1-2; 8 bases line up with TRBD1. V lost 5 bases, J lost 8 bases, and 13 bases stayed unmatched. This CDR3 spans 15 amino acids. CDR1 SGHTA and CDR2 FQGNSA come from the germline V gene. The CDR3 spells CASSQGIQGVGGYTF. The CDR3 nucleotides are TGTGCCAGCAGCCAGGGGATACAGGGGGTAGGGGGCTACACCTTC.

This chain links TRBV29-1 with TRBJ2-7; 10 bases are a match to TRBD1. CDR3 length: 16 amino acids. Germline V gene lookup returns CDR1 SQVTM and CDR2 ANQGSEA. V was clipped by 4 bases and J by 3 bases; unmatched bases: 12. The CDR3: CSVASGGDRGIYEQYF. Here the CDR3 DNA reads TGCAGCGTTGCCTCGGGGGGGGACAGGGGAATCTACGAGCAGTACTTC.

This sequence joins TRBV5-1 and TRBJ2-3; D is undetermined. The CDR3 is 15 amino acids. The germline gives CDR1 SGHRS, CDR2 YFSETQ. The ends were cut back, 1 base at V and 3 bases at J, with 12 bases in the middle. CDR3 loop: CASSLTGDGTDTQYF. CDR3 nucleotide sequence: TGCGCCAGCAGCTTGACTGGAGATGGTACAGATACGCAGTATTTT.

J is TRBJ2-5 and V is TRBV11-2; 11 nucleotides agree with TRBD2. Trimming took 4 bases from V and 14 from J; bases not matched to a gene: 12. The CDR3 length is 14 residues. Germline-derived CDR1 and CDR2 are SGHAT and FQNNGV. The CDR3 loop is CASSSAGGLAEIYF. In nucleotides, the CDR3 is TGTGCCAGCAGCTCCGCCGGGGGACTAGCGGAGATATACTTC.

This rearrangement joins TRBV11-2 to TRBJ2-1; TRBD2 matches 9 bases. V shed 1 base and J 7 bases; nucleotides not matched to a gene: 8. CDR1 is SGHAT, CDR2 FQNNGV, per germline. This CDR3 is 16 amino acids long. The CDR3 DNA sequence: TGTGCCAGCAGCTTAGGAAGACGGCTAGCGGGGAATGAGCAGTTCTTC. This encodes CASSLGRRLAGNEQFF.

Remarks on this clone: Other DNA sequences in this sample translate to the same CDR3. J is TRBJ1-2 and V is TRBV18; D ambiguous. The CDR3 runs 13 residues. The germline V and J ends were trimmed by 3 bases and 5 bases, with 10 bases remaining between them. Germline V gene data show CDR1 as KGHSH and CDR2 as LQKENI. Written as DNA, the CDR3 is TGTGCCAGCTCACCGGCGGAGGGTTATGGCTACACCTTC. Its protein is CASSPAEGYGYTF. Complete variable domain (other parts from reference TRBV18 and TRBJ1-2): NAGVMQNPRHLVRRRGQEARLRCSPMKGHSHVYWYRQLPEEGLKFMVYLQKENIIDESGMPKERFSAEFPKEGPSILRIQQVVRGDSAAYFCASSPAEGYGYTFGSGTRLTVV.

This rearrangement joins TRBV27 to TRBJ1-6; the D gene is possibly TRBD1 (5 bases). The germline gives CDR1 MNHEY, CDR2 SMNVEV (reference sequence). This CDR3 has 12 residues. V gave up 6 bases and J gave up 14 bases, with 14 bases separating them. The CDR3 loop is CASRDSLFTLHF. Here the CDR3 DNA reads TGTGCCAGCAGAGACAGTCTATTCACCCTCCACTTT.

This rearrangement joins TRBV7-9 to TRBJ2-1, with TRBD1 matching 7 bases. Germline V gives CDR1 SEHNR, CDR2 FQNEAQ (reference sequence). V lost 4 bases, J lost 4 bases, and 7 bases stayed unmatched. The CDR3 is 15 residues long. CDR3 residues: CASSSGQGVYNEQFF. CDR3 bases: TGTGCCAGCAGCTCGGGCCAGGGGGTATACAATGAGCAGTTCTTC.

This sequence joins TRBV3-1 (or the pseudogene TRBV3-2) and TRBJ1-2; possibly TRBD1 for D (6 bases). With 1 base removed from V and 6 bases from J, the gap between germline ends came to 27 bases. Germline V gene lookup returns CDR1 LGHDT and CDR2 YNNKEL (reference sequence). The CDR3 runs to 19 residues. The CDR3 sequence is CASSQGWDDRPLSSNGYTF. CDR3 DNA sequence: TGTGCCAGCAGCCAAGGGTGGGATGACAGGCCTCTTTCGTCGAATGGCTACACCTTC.

The rearrangement joins TRBV6-2 or TRBV6-3 to TRBJ1-5, with TRBD1 as a possible D gene (6 bases). CDR3 length: 14 residues. CDR1 MNHEY and CDR2 SVGEGT come from the germline V gene. Between the trimmed V and J ends, which lost 2 bases and 7 bases, there was a span of 12 bases. The CDR3 nucleotides are TGTGCCAGCAGTTACCGAACAGGGTTCCAGCCCCAGCATTTT. Translating gives CASSYRTGFQPQHF.

The chain links TRBV10-3 to TRBJ2-7; D unresolved. CDR3 length equals 14 residues. The V and J ends lost 3 bases and 3 bases respectively, with 12 bases between them. Germline V CDR1 and CDR2: ENHRY, SYGVKD. The CDR3 sequence is CAISDSSWNYEQYF. CDR3 sequence (DNA): TGTGCCATCAGTGACAGTTCGTGGAACTACGAGCAGTACTTC.

The chain joins TRBV2 to TRBJ2-1; D is uncertain. This CDR3 region has 13 residues. Trimming took off 2 bases at V and 3 bases at J, with 5 bases between the two ends. Germline V gene sequence: CDR1 SNHLY, CDR2 FYNNEI. The CDR3 spells CASSEQIYNEQFF. CDR3 nucleotides: TGTGCCAGCAGTGAACAGATCTACAATGAGCAGTTCTTC. Using reference TRBV2 and TRBJ2-1 for the parts outside the CDR3, the full variable domain is EPEVTQTPSHQVTQMGQEVILRCVPISNHLYFYWYRQILGQKVEFLVSFYNNEISEKSEIFDDQFSVERPDGSNFTLKIRSTKLEDSAMYFCASSEQIYNEQFFGPGTRLTVL.

The V gene is TRBV6-2 or TRBV6-3, the J gene TRBJ2-3; D not certain. Germline values: CDR1 MNHEY, CDR2 SVGEGT. The germline V and J ends were trimmed by 3 bases and 2 bases, with 6 bases remaining between them. The CDR3 has 13 amino acids. DNA of the CDR3: TGTGCCAGCAGTTATTTTCCCACAGATACGCAGTATTTT. Its protein is CASSYFPTDTQYF.

The chain uses TRBV5-4 and TRBJ2-7; no reliable D call. Germline V lookup: CDR1 SGHNT, CDR2 YYREEE (reference sequence). The CDR3 has 15 amino acids. V gave up 3 bases and J gave up 4 bases, with 17 bases separating them. This chain's CDR3 is CASSSLRLSKYEQYF. CDR3 DNA: TGTGCCAGCAGCTCCCTGCGCCTAAGCAAATACGAGCAGTACTTC. The whole variable domain, filled in from reference TRBV5-4 and TRBJ2-7, reads ETGVTQSPTHLIKTRGQQVTLRCSSQSGHNTVSWYQQALGQGPQFIFQYYREEENGRGNFPPRFSGLQFPNYSSELNVNALELDDSALYLCASSSLRLSKYEQYFGPGTRLTVT.

The rearrangement links TRBV5-3 to TRBJ2-7, with TRBD2 identical over 10 bases. TRBV5-3 is an ORF, and what it does is uncertain. The J segment lost 2 bases and the V segment lost 5 bases, leaving 16 bases of the junction unmatched. The CDR3 loop spans 18 amino acids. CDR3 amino acids: CARRPPLAGVPRAYEQYF. The CDR3 region has the DNA TGTGCCAGAAGACCCCCCCTAGCGGGAGTTCCCAGGGCCTACGAGCAGTACTTC.

This chain connects TRBV19 to TRBJ1-2; the D is unclear. The CDR3 sequence is 15 residues long. Germline V gene data show CDR1 as LNHDA and CDR2 as SQIVND (reference sequence). Trimming cost V 1 base and J 4 bases, with 13 bases left between them. CDR3 coding DNA: TGTGCCAGTAGTATAGGTTATAACAGCTTCTATGGCTACACCTTC. Translating it yields CASSIGYNSFYGYTF.

This chain uses TRBV5-4 with TRBJ2-5; 8 bases fit TRBD2. V was pared by 6 bases and J by 0 bases, with 16 bases of the junction left unmatched. Germline V gene lookup returns CDR1 SGHNT and CDR2 YYREEE (reference sequence). The CDR3 spans 18 residues. Here the CDR3 reads CASNPRGGAGTYQETQYF. The CDR3 DNA sequence: TGTGCCAGCAACCCCCGGGGGGGAGCGGGGACGTACCAAGAGACCCAGTACTTC.

The chain recombines TRBV7-3 with TRBJ2-1; 9 bases fit TRBD1. The CDR3 is 16 residues long. CDR1 is SGHTA, CDR2 FQGTGA, per germline. Trimming at V came to 3 bases and at J to 4 bases, leaving 7 bases not matched to a gene. The CDR3 spells CASSFTGTGRYNEQFF. DNA for the CDR3: TGTGCCAGCAGCTTTACCGGGACAGGGCGTTACAATGAGCAGTTCTTC.

This clone appeared a single time. The V and J genes are TRBV30 and TRBJ1-1; D is ambiguous. CDR1 and CDR2 (germline): GTSNPN, SVGIG (reference sequence). V was clipped by 5 bases and J by 11 bases, with 12 bases between them. CDR3 length equals 10 residues. In nucleotides, the CDR3 is TGTGCCTGGGTGTCCCGGGCGGCTTTCTTT. Translated, it gives CAWVSRAAFF.

The chain links TRBV11-2 to TRBJ1-1; a weak D match, TRBD1 (5 bases). The CDR3 covers 15 residues. V lost 0 bases to trimming and J lost 0 bases, with 8 bases between them. Germline values: CDR1 SGHAT, CDR2 FQNNGV. The CDR3 DNA reads as TGTGCCAGCAGCTTAGAACGGGGACTGAACACTGAAGCTTTCTTT. The encoded protein is CASSLERGLNTEAFF.

The chain is built from TRBV5-5 and TRBJ2-7; D remains unclear. This CDR3 comprises 15 residues. CDR1 is SGHKS and CDR2 is YYEKEE in the germline V gene (reference sequence). V lost 3 bases to trimming and J lost 7 bases, with 20 bases between them. CDR3 DNA: TGTGCCAGCAGCTATCGGGCTGTCGGCTTGGCGGAGCAGTACTTC. Residues: CASSYRAVGLAEQYF.

V and J are TRBV27 and TRBJ2-2; no reliable D call. Germline lookup yields CDR1 MNHEY and CDR2 SMNVEV (reference sequence). The CDR3 runs 15 residues. The germline V and J ends were trimmed by 10 bases and 2 bases, with 17 bases remaining between them. The chain's CDR3 is CATGEAAINTGELFF. CDR3 bases: TGTGCCACCGGTGAGGCAGCTATAAACACCGGGGAGCTGTTTTTT.

The chain links TRBV10-2 to TRBJ1-1; D unclear. The germline V gene encodes CDR1 WSHSY and CDR2 SAAADI. The CDR3 runs 11 residues. The V end was cut by 6 bases, the J end by 7 bases, with 9 bases between. CDR3 DNA: TGCGCCAGCAGGGGTCCGGTTGAAGCTTTCTTT. Protein: CASRGPVEAFF.

CDR3 sequence: CASSLASGSVKSNEQFF. CDR3 coding DNA: TGTGCCAGCAGCTTGGCTAGCGGGAGTGTCAAGTCCAATGAGCAGTTCTTC. The genes are TRBV7-2 and TRBJ2-1; 10 bases are a match to TRBD2. This CDR3 is 17 amino acids long. V trimming: 3 bases; J trimming: 6 bases; junction bases outside the gene matches: 11. Germline V gene sequence: CDR1 SGHTA, CDR2 FQGNSA.

The chain recombines TRBV2 with TRBJ1-5; D unclear. The CDR3 loop spans 15 amino acids. V lost 4 bases and J lost 0, with 10 bases in between. Germline V gene data show CDR1 as SNHLY and CDR2 as FYNNEI. CDR3 protein: CASSGGRNSNQPQHF. CDR3 in DNA: TGTGCCAGCAGTGGAGGCAGGAATAGCAATCAGCCCCAGCATTTT.

The gene calls are TRBV15 and TRBJ2-1, with 9 bases matching TRBD2. Per the germline V gene, CDR1 is LNHNV and CDR2 is YYDKDF (reference sequence). J gave up 9 bases and V 0 bases, and 6 bases lay outside the gene matches. The CDR3 covers 15 residues. The CDR3: CATSRDPAGGREQFF. The DNA of the CDR3 is TGTGCCACCAGCAGAGACCCAGCGGGAGGCCGTGAGCAGTTCTTC.

CDR3 loop: CASSSDRQNTGELFF. The DNA of the CDR3 is TGTGCCAGCAGTTCGGACAGGCAAAACACCGGGGAGCTGTTTTTT. V and J are TRBV28 and TRBJ2-2; 7 bases agree with TRBD1. Per germline, CDR1 MDHEN and CDR2 SYDVKM. J was trimmed by 2 bases and V by 4 bases; bases with no gene match: 4. The length of the CDR3 is 15 residues. Based on the CDR3 plus reference TRBV28 and TRBJ2-2, the full variable domain is DVKVTQSSRYLVKRTGEKVFLECVQDMDHENMFWYRQDPGLGLRLIYFSYDVKMKEKGDIPEGYSVSREKKERFSLILESASTNQTSMYLCASSSDRQNTGELFFGEGSRLTVL.